This T cell receptor (beta chain) was retrieved from a study of cytomegalovirus exposure and HLA in healthy donors. The CDR3 extends over 16 amino acids. Per germline, CDR1 SEHNR and CDR2 FQNEAQ (reference sequence). Trimming stripped 0 bases from V and 3 bases from J, with 14 bases between. Use of 60 Vbeta and 13 Jbeta primers characterized the PCR. Only in-frame clones appear in the TCRdb table, and some are missing; sequencing was by immunoSEQ multiplex PCR. Among around 250,000 clones listed, about 80% were seen once. The gene calls are TRBV7-9 and TRBJ1-2, with a possible D match to TRBD1 (6 bases). The sequence derives from a woman aged 55-75 years in good health and CMV-seropositive. Sequencing was done on a sample of PBMCs. CDR3 bases: TGTGCCAGCAGCTTAGCGCTTAGGGCAGGGGACTATGGCTACACCTTC. Encoded protein: CASSLALRAGDYGYTF.